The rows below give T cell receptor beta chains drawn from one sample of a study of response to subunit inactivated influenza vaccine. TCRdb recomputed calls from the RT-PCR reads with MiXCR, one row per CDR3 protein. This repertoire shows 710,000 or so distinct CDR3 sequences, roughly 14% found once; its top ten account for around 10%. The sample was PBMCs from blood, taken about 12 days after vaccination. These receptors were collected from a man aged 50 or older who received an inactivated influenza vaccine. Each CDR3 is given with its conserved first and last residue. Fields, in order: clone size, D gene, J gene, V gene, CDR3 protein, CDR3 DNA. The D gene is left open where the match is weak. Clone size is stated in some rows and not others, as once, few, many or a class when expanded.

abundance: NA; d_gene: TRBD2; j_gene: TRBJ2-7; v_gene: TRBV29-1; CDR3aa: CSVEVSGRAPFEQYF; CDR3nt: TGCAGCGTTGAAGTCAGCGGGAGGGCCCCCTTCGAGCAGTACTTC
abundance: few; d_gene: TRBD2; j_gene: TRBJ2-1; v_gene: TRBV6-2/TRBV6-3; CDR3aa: CASSSPRTSDYNEQFF; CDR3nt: TGTGCCAGCAGTTCGCCTAGGACTAGCGACTACAATGAGCAGTTCTTC
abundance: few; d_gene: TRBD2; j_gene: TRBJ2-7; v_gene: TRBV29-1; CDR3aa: CSVGLAGVSYEQYF; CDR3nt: TGCAGCGTCGGTTTAGCGGGAGTGTCCTACGAGCAGTACTTC
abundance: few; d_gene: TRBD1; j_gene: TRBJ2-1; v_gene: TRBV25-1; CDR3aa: CASSGDRGPSASNEQFF; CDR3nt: TGTGCCAGCAGTGGGGACAGGGGGCCGAGCGCCAGCAATGAGCAGTTCTTC
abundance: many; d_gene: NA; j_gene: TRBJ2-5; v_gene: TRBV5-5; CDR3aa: CASSRGTIQETQYF; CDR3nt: TGTGCCAGCAGCCGAGGTACCATACAAGAGACCCAGTACTTC
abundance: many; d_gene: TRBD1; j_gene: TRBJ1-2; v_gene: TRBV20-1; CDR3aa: CSASSDRANYGYTF; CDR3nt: TGCAGTGCTAGTTCGGACAGGGCTAACTATGGCTACACCTTC
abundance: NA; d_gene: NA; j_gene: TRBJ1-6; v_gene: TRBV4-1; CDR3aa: CASSQGVRSNSPLHF; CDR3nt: TGCGCCAGCAGCCAAGGGGTCAGATCGAATTCACCCCTCCACTTT
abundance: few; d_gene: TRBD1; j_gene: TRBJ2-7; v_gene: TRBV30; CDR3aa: CASETGGYEQYF; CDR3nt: TGTGCCTCAGAGACAGGGGGCTACGAGCAGTACTTC
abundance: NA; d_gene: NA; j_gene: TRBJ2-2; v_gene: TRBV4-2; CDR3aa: CASSQDRLNTGELFF; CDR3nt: TGTGCCAGCAGCCAAGATCGACTCAACACCGGGGAGCTGTTTTTT
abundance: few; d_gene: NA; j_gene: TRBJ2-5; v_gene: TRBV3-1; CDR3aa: CASSPGRRTQETQYF; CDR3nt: TGTGCCAGCAGCCCCGGGCGGAGGACCCAAGAGACCCAGTACTTC
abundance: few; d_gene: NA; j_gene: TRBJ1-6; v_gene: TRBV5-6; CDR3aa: CASSSGLTNSPLHF; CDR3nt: TGTGCCAGCAGCTCGGGACTGACAAATTCACCCCTCCACTTT
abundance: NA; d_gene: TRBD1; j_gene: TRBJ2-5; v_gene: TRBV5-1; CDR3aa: CASSTRSGTGVETQYF; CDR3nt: TGCGCCAGCAGCACACGTTCCGGGACAGGGGTAGAGACCCAGTACTTC
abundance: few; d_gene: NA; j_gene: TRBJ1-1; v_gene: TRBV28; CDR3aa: CASSLLVQGEAFF; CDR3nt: TGTGCCAGCAGTTTATTAGTCCAGGGTGAAGCTTTCTTT
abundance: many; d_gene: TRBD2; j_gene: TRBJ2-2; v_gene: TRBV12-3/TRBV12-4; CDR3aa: CASRGAGELFF; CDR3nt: TGTGCCAGCCGGGGGGCCGGGGAGCTGTTTTTT
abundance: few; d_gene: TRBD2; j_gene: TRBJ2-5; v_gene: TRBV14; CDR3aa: CASSPAGGGETQYF; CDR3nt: TGTGCCAGCAGCCCCGCGGGAGGAGGAGAGACCCAGTACTTC
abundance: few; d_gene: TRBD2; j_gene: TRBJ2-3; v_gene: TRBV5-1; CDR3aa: CASSLGLAEDADTQYF; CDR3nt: TGCGCCAGCAGCTTGGGACTAGCTGAGGACGCAGATACGCAGTATTTT
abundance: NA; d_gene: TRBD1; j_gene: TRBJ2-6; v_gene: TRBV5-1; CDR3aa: CASSLLTGAQGANVLTF; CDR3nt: TGCGCCAGCAGTTTATTGACAGGGGCGCAGGGGGCCAACGTCCTGACTTTC
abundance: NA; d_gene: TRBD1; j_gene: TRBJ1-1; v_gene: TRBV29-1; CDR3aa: CSVRTGERTEAFF; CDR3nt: TGCAGCGTTAGGACAGGCGAGAGGACTGAAGCTTTCTTT
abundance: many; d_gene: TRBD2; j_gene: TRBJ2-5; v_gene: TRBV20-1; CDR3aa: CSARDRLAGVETQYF; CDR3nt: TGCAGTGCTAGAGATCGGTTAGCGGGAGTGGAGACCCAGTACTTC
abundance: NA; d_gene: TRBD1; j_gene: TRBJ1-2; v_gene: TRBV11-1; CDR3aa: CASSFTGQNYGYTF; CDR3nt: TGTGCCAGCAGCTTTACGGGACAGAACTATGGCTACACCTTC
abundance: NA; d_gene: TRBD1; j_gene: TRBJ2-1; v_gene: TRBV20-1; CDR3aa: CSATGDRVYNEQFF; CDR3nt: TGCAGTGCTACCGGGGACAGGGTTTACAATGAGCAGTTCTTC
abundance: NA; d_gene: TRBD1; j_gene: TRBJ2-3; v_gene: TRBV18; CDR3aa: CASSPIAGGSTDTQYF; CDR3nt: TGTGCCAGCTCACCAATAGCAGGGGGTTCCACAGATACGCAGTATTTT
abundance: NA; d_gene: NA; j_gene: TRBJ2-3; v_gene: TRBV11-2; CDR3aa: CASRRGPSYTQYF; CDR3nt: TGTGCCAGCAGACGGGGACCCTCATATACGCAGTATTTT
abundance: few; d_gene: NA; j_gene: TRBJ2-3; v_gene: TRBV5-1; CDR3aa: CASTTFESWGTDTQYF; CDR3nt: TGCGCCAGCACTACCTTTGAATCTTGGGGCACAGATACGCAGTATTTT
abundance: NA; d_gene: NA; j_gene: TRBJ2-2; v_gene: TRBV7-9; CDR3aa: CASSLGGALSGELFF; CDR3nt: TGTGCCAGCAGCTTAGGAGGGGCTCTCTCCGGGGAGCTGTTTTTT
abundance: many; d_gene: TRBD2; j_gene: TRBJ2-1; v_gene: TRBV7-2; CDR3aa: CASSWTSGSEQFF; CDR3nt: TGTGCCAGCAGCTGGACTAGCGGGAGTGAGCAGTTCTTC